This T cell receptor beta chain is drawn from a study of graft-versus-host responses after intestinal transplantation. Study-wide findings and caveats: Elevated graft-versus-host to host-versus-graft clonal ratios in allografts were recorded for patients with graft-donor T cell macrochimerism. Early after transplant, HvG declines were associated with peak levels of circulating GvH clones. In recipient marrow, GvH clones were found, and some appeared first in ileum or blood.

Worth noting for this clone: Its antigen remains unidentified.

Libraries were prepared by immunoSEQ multiplex PCR; TCRdb keeps only in-frame clonotypes and omits some of them. The table lists under 150,000 clones, 90% to 95% of them singletons. Germline assignment: CDR1 PRHDT and CDR2 FYEKMQ (reference sequence). V lost 3 bases, J lost 4 bases, and 4 bases stayed unmatched. The CDR3 length is 16 residues. This sequence was found in a human donor who received an intestinal transplant. Sample: unstimulated CD4+ T cells sorted from spleen or lymph node cells, taken before intestinal transplant. V is TRBV13 and J is TRBJ2-1, with TRBD2 identical over 12 bases. For the CDR3, the DNA is TGTGCCAGCAGCTTCCCCGGGACTAGCGGGTACAATGAGCAGTTCTTC. Its translation is CASSFPGTSGYNEQFF.